The 18 T cell receptor beta chains presented below share a single source sample, sequenced in a study of beta chain features in type 1 diabetes. Expressed TCRB transcripts were sequenced, since all the RNA that had been isolated was reverse transcribed. Sequencing used immunoSEQ multiplex PCR; TCRdb keeps in-frame clones, though not all of them. The data contain some 150,000 clones, 9% to 9.5% of them singletons. Sequencing was carried out using central memory CD4+ T cells from blood. The receptors were sampled from a man aged 18 to 30 in good health.

The chain is built from TRBV29-1 and TRBJ1-2; 9 positions match TRBD1. The germline CDR1 and CDR2 sequences are SQVTM and ANQGSEA. V lost 0 bases and J lost 3; bases outside the gene matches: 2. This CDR3 is 14 amino acids long. The CDR3 region has the DNA TGCAGCGTTGAAGATCGGACAGGGGACTATGGCTACACCTTC. It translates to CSVEDRTGDYGYTF.

With respect to this clone: Distinct nucleotide sequences in the sample also encode this CDR3. The rearrangement uses TRBV6-6 and TRBJ2-5; 7 positions match TRBD1. The length of the CDR3 is 14 residues. With 5 bases clipped from V and 0 bases from J, the junction kept 3 bases outside the gene matches. Germline CDR1 is MNHNY and CDR2 is SVGAGI (reference sequence). The CDR3 region has the DNA TGTGCCAGCAGTCCGACAGGGAACCAAGAGACCCAGTACTTC. As protein: CASSPTGNQETQYF.

There are a few counts of this clone. The chain carries TRBV5-5 and TRBJ2-5; 12 nucleotides agree with TRBD2. Germline V lookup: CDR1 SGHKS, CDR2 YYEKEE (reference sequence). The V gene end was trimmed by 5 bases and the J gene end by 4 bases; junction bases not matched to a gene: 9. CDR3 size: 16 residues. The CDR3 coding sequence is TGTGCCAGCAGTACCGGACTAGCGGGGTCGGGAGAGACCCAGTACTTC. This encodes CASSTGLAGSGETQYF.

V gene TRBV5-4 combines with J gene TRBJ2-1; maybe TRBD2 (7 bases). Germline CDR1 reads SGHNT; CDR2 reads YYREEE (reference sequence). V was shortened by 4 bases and J by 5 bases, with 19 bases between the two germline ends. This CDR3 spans 16 amino acids. This chain's CDR3 is CASSDGRQGKNNEQFF. The CDR3 DNA is TGTGCCAGCAGCGACGGGAGGCAGGGGAAGAACAATGAGCAGTTCTTC.

The sample holds a few counts of this clone. The CDR3 reads CASSPSGGHEQFF. CDR3 bases: TGCGCCAGCAGCCCCTCCGGCGGGCATGAGCAGTTCTTC. The V gene is TRBV4-3, the J gene TRBJ2-1; D is perhaps TRBD2 (5 bases). V was cut by 4 bases and J by 8 bases, with 12 bases left in between. Germline loops: CDR1 LGHNA, CDR2 YSLEER. CDR3 length equals 13 residues.

Note on this clone: Additional DNA sequences in this sample encode the identical CDR3. This rearrangement joins TRBV28 to TRBJ2-5; D gene ambiguous. V was pared by 3 bases and J by 2 bases, with 4 bases between. This CDR3 region has 12 residues. Germline V gene lookup returns CDR1 MDHEN and CDR2 SYDVKM. CDR3 sequence: CASSLRQETQYF. CDR3 in DNA: TGTGCCAGCAGTTTGAGGCAAGAGACCCAGTACTTC. The full variable domain, in which reference TRBV28 and TRBJ2-5 provide the parts outside the CDR3, is DVKVTQSSRYLVKRTGEKVFLECVQDMDHENMFWYRQDPGLGLRLIYFSYDVKMKEKGDIPEGYSVSREKKERFSLILESASTNQTSMYLCASSLRQETQYFGPGTRLLVL.

The V gene is TRBV18, the J gene TRBJ1-4, with D possibly TRBD1 on 6 matching bases. The V and J ends lost 3 bases and 7 bases respectively, with 12 bases between them. The CDR3 is 14 amino acids. Looked up from germline, CDR1 is KGHSH and CDR2 is LQKENI. CDR3 sequence (DNA): TGTGCCAGCTCACCGACAGGTGTGAGTGAAAAACTGTTTTTT. Translated: CASSPTGVSEKLFF.

This clone occurred a few times. The chain couples TRBV7-8 to TRBJ1-6, with D tentatively TRBD1 (5 bases). Trimming cost V 9 bases and J 3 bases, with 9 bases left between them. There are 13 residues in the CDR3. In germline, CDR1 is SGHVS, CDR2 FQNEAQ. Here the CDR3 DNA reads TGTGCCAGTACGACAGACTATAATTCACCCCTCCACTTT. This gives the protein CASTTDYNSPLHF.

The sample holds a few counts of this clone. The chain recombines TRBV25-1 with TRBJ2-1, with D possibly being TRBD2 (6 bases). Germline V gene sequence: CDR1 MGHDK, CDR2 SYGVNS. The CDR3 loop spans 15 amino acids. Trimming removed 1 base from V and 2 bases from J, with 9 bases in between. The CDR3 DNA follows: TGTGCCAGCAGTGAATCGGGGGTAGCCTACAATGAGCAGTTCTTC. It is translated as CASSESGVAYNEQFF.

This clone has just a few counts. The chain employs TRBV21-1 and TRBJ2-7; whether TRBD2, the table's D call, matches the DNA was not checked. TRBV21-1 is a recognized pseudogene. The CDR3 runs to 15 residues. CDR3 in DNA: TGTGCCAGCAGCCCCGCGGGGAGACCCCCCTACGAGCAGTACTTC. Residues: CASSPAGRPPYEQYF.

This clone was seen a handful of times. The V and J genes are TRBV11-2 and TRBJ1-5, with D perhaps TRBD1 (6 bases). In germline, CDR1 is SGHAT, CDR2 FQNNGV. This CDR3 region has 16 residues. V lost 1 base and J lost 3, with 13 bases in between. CDR3 protein: CASSLVGGGTNQPQHF. The CDR3 DNA reads TGTGCCAGCAGCTTAGTGGGAGGGGGTACCAATCAGCCCCAGCATTTT.

The V call is TRBV7-2, the J call TRBJ2-1, with 8 bases lining up with TRBD2. This CDR3 comprises 15 residues. The V segment lost 7 bases and the J segment 0 bases; nucleotides outside the gene matches: 5. Germline CDR1 is SGHTA and CDR2 is FQGNSA. The CDR3 coding sequence is TGTGCCAGCACCCGTAGCGGGAACTCCTACAATGAGCAGTTCTTC. Translation gives CASTRSGNSYNEQFF.

This clone was seen more than once but under ten times. The V and J genes are TRBV7-3 and TRBJ2-3, with D maybe TRBD1 (5 bases). The germline V gene has CDR1 SGHTA and CDR2 FQGTGA. There are 13 residues in the CDR3. V was pared by 5 bases and J by 6 bases, with 12 bases between. CDR3 sequence: CASSPTGADTQYF. The CDR3 nucleotides read TGTGCCAGCAGCCCAACAGGCGCCGATACGCAGTATTTT.

This clone was picked up a small number of times. The chain recombines TRBV2 with TRBJ1-6, with TRBD1 as a possible D gene (6 bases). V lost 8 bases to trimming and J lost 4 bases, with 12 bases between them. CDR3 size: 14 residues. Germline CDR1 reads SNHLY; CDR2 reads FYNNEI. The chain's CDR3 is CASAGDRYNSPLHF. In DNA form, the CDR3 reads TGTGCCAGCGCAGGGGATAGGTATAATTCACCCCTCCACTTT.

This clone was detected a few times. V is TRBV7-2 and J is TRBJ2-2; TRBD2 matches 9 bases. The CDR3 has 14 amino acids. With V trimmed by 3 bases and J by 4 bases, 0 bases remained unmatched. CDR1 is SGHTA, CDR2 FQGNSA, per germline. The CDR3 DNA reads as TGTGCCAGCAGCTTTAGCGGGAGCACCGGGGAGCTGTTTTTT. Translating it yields CASSFSGSTGELFF. The full variable domain, completed using reference TRBV7-2 and TRBJ2-2, is GAGVSQSPSNKVTEKGKDVELRCDPISGHTALYWYRQSLGQGLEFLIYFQGNSAPDKSGLPSDRFSAERTGGSVSTLTIQRTQQEDSAVYLCASSFSGSTGELFFGEGSRLTVL.

The CDR3 here is CAIRAGGGTKSSSYNEQFF. For the CDR3, the DNA is TGTGCCATCAGGGCTGGCGGGGGGACAAAATCGAGCTCCTACAATGAGCAGTTCTTC. V is TRBV10-3 and J is TRBJ2-1, with TRBD2 identical over 8 bases. V trimming: 6 bases; J trimming: 0 bases; junction bases outside the gene matches: 16. CDR3 length: 19 residues. Germline CDR1 is ENHRY and CDR2 is SYGVKD.

This chain joins TRBV5-4 and TRBJ1-2; D ambiguous. This CDR3 is built from 14 residues. V shed 0 bases and J shed 8 bases, with 14 bases lying between them. The germline gives CDR1 SGHNT, CDR2 YYREEE (reference sequence). This CDR3 reads CASSLESGIRGYTF. CDR3 nucleotides: TGTGCCAGCAGCTTGGAATCCGGTATACGGGGCTACACCTTC.

The rearrangement uses TRBV6-6 and TRBJ1-6; D possibly corresponds to TRBD1 (5 bases). With 0 bases removed from V and 7 bases from J, the gap between germline ends came to 13 bases. The CDR3 contains 16 residues. CDR1 and CDR2 from the germline V gene are MNHNY and SVGAGI (reference sequence). The CDR3 DNA follows: TGTGCCAGCAGTTACTCGGCCCTTGGGGGGAATTCACCCCTCCACTTT. This sequence encodes CASSYSALGGNSPLHF.